These 27 T cell receptor beta chains were all obtained from the same sample, sequenced in a study of T-cell reconstitution after alpha-beta-depleted transplantation in children. Using unique molecular identifiers, the investigators prepared the TCRbeta library. TCRdb ran MiXCR on the PCR reads and lists one entry per CDR3 protein. The table lists about 230,000 distinct CDR3 sequences, roughly a tenth of them singletons. The sample in question was PBMCs from the stem cell graft donor, obtained from the stem cell graft. These receptors all stem from a human donor who donated a stem cell graft to a child with acute lymphoblastic leukemia.

This clonotype has at least ten counts. The CDR3 nucleotides read TGTGCCAGCAGTTCGGATAGGACGGAGGCGGGTACGCAGTATTTT. As protein: CASSSDRTEAGTQYF. The chain uses TRBV27 and TRBJ2-3; perhaps TRBD2 as D (5 bases). The germline V gene has CDR1 MNHEY and CDR2 SMNVEV (reference sequence). CDR3 length: 15 amino acids. Trimming took off 4 bases at V and 8 bases at J, with 19 bases between the two ends.

Ten or more counts support this clonotype. V and J are TRBV5-1 and TRBJ2-7; D remains ambiguous. This CDR3 has 13 amino acids. The V end lost 3 bases, the J end lost 3 bases, and 10 bases lay between the germline ends. Germline V CDR1 and CDR2: SGHRS, YFSETQ. CDR3 DNA sequence: TGCGCCAGCAGCTCGGCCCAGAGCTACGAGCAGTACTTC. This translates into CASSSAQSYEQYF.

The CDR3 loop is CATSESQGATEAFF. CDR3 in DNA: TGTGCCACCAGTGAGTCACAGGGGGCCACTGAAGCTTTCTTT. The chain combines TRBV24-1 with TRBJ1-1; 9 nucleotides agree with TRBD1. CDR1 and CDR2 (germline): KGHDR, SFDVKD. The CDR3 runs 14 residues. V trimming: 4 bases; J trimming: 4 bases; junction bases outside the gene matches: 3.

In this sample, this clonotype turned up a few times. The chain has TRBV6-1 and TRBJ1-1; no clear D gene. Germline CDR1 and CDR2: MNHNS and SASEGT. The V end lost 8 bases, the J end lost 1 base, and 20 bases lay between the germline ends. The CDR3 totals 16 residues. The CDR3 region is CASVRAGQTWNTEAFF. The DNA for the CDR3 is TGTGCCAGCGTGAGGGCTGGGCAGACTTGGAACACTGAAGCTTTCTTT.

The CDR3 sequence is CASSVEGAAGTDTQYF. The CDR3 DNA reads as TGTGCCAGCAGCGTAGAAGGCGCTGCTGGCACAGATACGCAGTATTTT. This sequence joins TRBV9 and TRBJ2-3; D is undetermined. V was shortened by 0 bases and J by 1 base, with 12 bases between the two germline ends. Germline CDR1 and CDR2: SGDLS and YYNGEE. The CDR3 has 16 amino acids. Full variable domain (outside the CDR3, taken from reference TRBV9 and TRBJ2-3): DSGVTQTPKHLITATGQRVTLRCSPRSGDLSVYWYQQSLDQGLQFLIQYYNGEERAKGNILERFSAQQFPDLHSELNLSSLELGDSALYFCASSVEGAAGTDTQYFGPGTRLTVL.

This clonotype was seen more than once but under ten times. The genes are TRBV18 and TRBJ2-7; the match to TRBD2 covers 7 bases. V trimming: 3 bases; J trimming: 0 bases; junction bases outside the gene matches: 11. Germline assignment: CDR1 KGHSH and CDR2 LQKENI. This CDR3 comprises 17 residues. The CDR3 region is CASSPLMVSGGSYEQYF. As DNA, the CDR3 is TGTGCCAGCTCACCTCTGATGGTGTCGGGGGGCTCCTACGAGCAGTACTTC.

Ten or more counts support this clonotype. This rearrangement joins TRBV7-9 to TRBJ1-1; no clear D. This CDR3 is built from 16 residues. Trimming removed 5 bases from V and 0 bases from J, with 16 bases in between. Germline CDR1 is SEHNR and CDR2 is FQNEAQ (reference sequence). CDR3 amino acids: CASSPHGPLVNTEAFF. CDR3 DNA sequence: TGTGCCAGCAGCCCTCATGGCCCCTTGGTGAACACTGAAGCTTTCTTT. The variable domain in full, with the rest retrieved from reference TRBV7-9 and TRBJ1-1, is DTGVSQNPRHKITKRGQNVTFRCDPISEHNRLYWYRQTLGQGPEFLTYFQNEAQLEKSRLLSDRFSAERPKGSFSTLEIQRTEQGDSAMYLCASSPHGPLVNTEAFFGQGTRLTVV.

This clonotype was counted between two and nine times. A read error may be the cause here, since a much bigger clone is one base away. V and J are TRBV24-1 and TRBJ2-5; D is ambiguous. Between the trimmed V and J ends, which lost 4 bases and 2 bases, there was a span of 4 bases. In germline, CDR1 is KGHDR, CDR2 SFDVKD. The CDR3 spans 12 residues. The CDR3 coding sequence is TGTGCCACCAGTGACCAACAAGAGACCCAGTACTTC. Amino acid sequence: CATSDQQETQYF.

This clonotype was counted many times. The rearrangement joins TRBV20-1 to TRBJ2-5; D is uncertain. The CDR3 contains 12 residues. In germline, CDR1 is DFQATT, CDR2 SNEGSKA (reference sequence). The CDR3 DNA is TGCAGGGCCGCGGACGGGCGGGAGACCCAGTACTTC. Residues: CRAADGRETQYF.

The table lists this clonotype with many counts. Since a much larger clone is just one base distant, this may be a read error. The chain joins TRBV7-9 to TRBJ1-5; D is perhaps TRBD1 (6 bases). Judging by the DNA end, TRBJ2-3 fits better; the J call may be wrong. Germline assignment: CDR1 SEHNR and CDR2 FQNEAQ (reference sequence). CDR3 length: 13 residues. The CDR3 loop is CASSLTGNQPQYF. CDR3 DNA sequence: TGTGCCAGCAGCTTGACAGGAAATCAGCCCCAGTATTTT.

This rearrangement joins TRBV5-4 to TRBJ1-1; 7 bases agree with TRBD1. V was pared by 4 bases and J by 6 bases, with 6 bases of the junction left unmatched. CDR1 is SGHNT and CDR2 is YYREEE in the germline V gene (reference sequence). The CDR3 extends over 13 amino acids. The CDR3 reads CASSPRGAAEAFF. The DNA of the CDR3 is TGTGCCAGCAGCCCCAGGGGGGCGGCTGAAGCTTTCTTT.

This clonotype was seen ten or more times. V gene TRBV3-1 combines with J gene TRBJ1-4; possibly TRBD1 for D (5 bases). CDR1 and CDR2 from the germline V gene are LGHDT and YNNKEL (reference sequence). This CDR3 has 17 residues. The ends were cut back, 0 bases at V and 0 bases at J, with 11 bases in the middle. The CDR3 spells CASSQDVLGATNEKLFF. CDR3 DNA: TGTGCCAGCAGCCAAGACGTTCTGGGGGCAACTAATGAAAAACTGTTTTTT.

This clonotype occurred a few times. This chain joins TRBV7-9 and TRBJ1-2; no reliable D call. This CDR3 has 15 residues. Germline loops: CDR1 SEHNR, CDR2 FQNEAQ (reference sequence). Trimming stripped 1 base from V and 3 bases from J, with 12 bases between. The DNA for the CDR3 is TGTGCCAGCAGCTTAGGGGGAGGGCTCGACTATGGCTACACCTTC. Protein sequence: CASSLGGGLDYGYTF.

Only one count was recorded for this clonotype. The chain uses TRBV7-8 and TRBJ1-3; D possibly corresponds to TRBD1 (5 bases). This CDR3 spans 17 amino acids. Trimming took off 5 bases at V and 5 bases at J, with 22 bases between the two ends. Germline CDR1 SGHVS, CDR2 FQNEAQ. This chain's CDR3 is CASSLRVFGDGRNTIYF. CDR3 in DNA: TGTGCCAGCAGCCTAAGGGTATTCGGGGACGGAAGAAACACCATATATTTT.

This clonotype was counted at least ten times. The chain combines TRBV6-2 or TRBV6-3 with TRBJ2-2, with D perhaps given as TRBD1 or TRBD2 (6 bases each). The CDR3 covers 16 residues. CDR1 MNHEY and CDR2 SVGEGT come from the germline V gene. V lost 7 bases and J 2 bases, leaving 17 bases between the germline ends. The CDR3 sequence: CASTFRGGTNTGELFF. For the CDR3, the DNA is TGTGCCAGCACCTTTAGAGGGGGGACTAACACCGGGGAGCTGTTTTTT.

V gene TRBV5-1 combines with J gene TRBJ2-2; TRBD1 matches at 7 bases. The V segment lost 0 bases and the J segment 2 bases; nucleotides outside the gene matches: 4. In germline, CDR1 is SGHRS, CDR2 YFSETQ. The CDR3 has 16 amino acids. The CDR3, as DNA: TGCGCCAGCAGCTTGGAGGGGGCATACAACACCGGGGAGCTGTTTTTT. Its protein product is CASSLEGAYNTGELFF.

This clonotype was picked up many times. V usage is TRBV2 and J usage is TRBJ2-7; D not certain. CDR1 and CDR2 from the germline V gene are SNHLY and FYNNEI. The CDR3 consists of 15 residues. The germline V and J ends were trimmed by 3 bases and 0 bases, with 12 bases remaining between them. The CDR3: CASSDWAVSSYEQYF. CDR3 bases: TGTGCCAGCAGTGATTGGGCGGTCTCCTCCTACGAGCAGTACTTC.

This clonotype was found many times. CDR3: CASTNGQNTEAFF. The CDR3 DNA sequence: TGTGCCAGCACTAACGGACAGAACACTGAAGCTTTCTTT. This chain connects TRBV12-3 or TRBV12-4 to TRBJ1-1, with a tentative D call TRBD1 (5 bases). The CDR3 consists of 13 residues. The V and J ends lost 7 bases and 1 base respectively, with 10 bases between them.

This clonotype has more than one count but fewer than ten. V gene TRBV9 combines with J gene TRBJ1-3; weak D call: TRBD1 (5 bases). Germline loops: CDR1 SGDLS, CDR2 YYNGEE. Trimming shortened V by 4 bases and J by 3 bases, and 14 bases separated the two germline ends. This CDR3 is built from 15 residues. The CDR3 protein is CASSSAGGVGNTIYF. CDR3 DNA sequence: TGTGCCAGCAGCTCCGCGGGGGGGGTTGGAAACACCATATATTTT.

This clonotype came up many times. The chain employs TRBV2 and TRBJ2-4; D perhaps matches TRBD1 (5 bases). V dropped 1 base and J dropped 2 bases, with 12 bases sitting between them. From germline, CDR1 is SNHLY and CDR2 FYNNEI. The CDR3 extends over 16 amino acids. CDR3 sequence: CASSEEETGTKNIQYF. CDR3 DNA sequence: TGTGCCAGCAGTGAAGAAGAAACAGGAACCAAAAACATTCAGTACTTC.

The chain carries TRBV2 and TRBJ2-3; D perhaps matches TRBD1 (9 bases). Germline CDR1 is SNHLY and CDR2 is FYNNEI. The CDR3 spans 16 residues. V was clipped by 6 bases and J by 2 bases, with 18 bases between them. The CDR3, as DNA: TGTGCCAGCAGCGGGAGGGACAGGGAGTACACAGATACGCAGTATTTT. It encodes CASSGRDREYTDTQYF. The whole variable domain, filled in from reference TRBV2 and TRBJ2-3, reads EPEVTQTPSHQVTQMGQEVILRCVPISNHLYFYWYRQILGQKVEFLVSFYNNEISEKSEIFDDQFSVERPDGSNFTLKIRSTKLEDSAMYFCASSGRDREYTDTQYFGPGTRLTVL.

The table lists this clonotype with many counts. The V gene is TRBV11-2, the J gene TRBJ1-2; possibly TRBD1 for D (5 bases). The CDR3 is made up of 15 amino acids. CDR1 SGHAT and CDR2 FQNNGV come from the germline V gene. Trimming removed 5 bases from V and 0 bases from J, with 13 bases in between. For the CDR3, the DNA is TGTGCCAGCAGCGATTACAGGCGAGCTAACTATGGCTACACCTTC. Translating it yields CASSDYRRANYGYTF.

Remarks on this clonotype: Possible read error: a much larger clone is one base away. The genes are TRBV24-1 and TRBJ2-7; the D gene is possibly TRBD2 (6 bases). Deletions cut 4 bases from V and 7 bases from J, with 16 bases between. Looked up from germline, CDR1 is KGHDR and CDR2 is SFDVKD. The CDR3 sequence is 14 residues long. The CDR3 spells CATSDGTGSGEQYF. The CDR3 bases are TGTGCCACCAGTGACGGGACCGGGAGCGGGGAGCAGTACTTC.

The chain carries TRBV20-1 and TRBJ2-7, with TRBD1 matching over 7 bases. Germline loops: CDR1 DFQATT, CDR2 SNEGSKA (reference sequence). Trimming at V came to 3 bases and at J to 0 bases, leaving 14 bases not matched to a gene. The CDR3 consists of 17 residues. Here the CDR3 DNA reads TGCAGTGCTAGTTTCCAGACCGTGGGACAGTTCTCCTACGAGCAGTACTTC. Protein product: CSASFQTVGQFSYEQYF.

This sequence joins TRBV20-1 and TRBJ1-1; 10 nucleotides align to TRBD1. The germline CDR1 and CDR2 sequences are DFQATT and SNEGSKA (reference sequence). The CDR3 is 14 amino acids. Trimming cost V 5 bases and J 3 bases; bases outside gene matches: 6. CDR3 residues: CSARWTGGDTEAFF. The CDR3 DNA reads TGCAGTGCTCGTTGGACAGGGGGAGACACTGAAGCTTTCTTT.

This clonotype was found a few times. V usage is TRBV6-4 and J usage is TRBJ1-1; D might be TRBD1 (5 bases). V was trimmed by 4 bases and J by 1 base, leaving 10 bases between them. Germline V gene data show CDR1 as MRHNA and CDR2 as SNTAGT. This CDR3 region has 14 residues. The CDR3 nucleotides read TGTGCCAGCAGTGTCTCGACAGCGAACACTGAAGCTTTCTTT. Its protein product is CASSVSTANTEAFF.

This chain joins TRBV6-5 and TRBJ2-1; TRBD1 agrees at 8 bases. Germline CDR1 and CDR2: MNHEY and SVGAGI. The CDR3 consists of 14 residues. V lost 2 bases and J lost 7; bases outside the gene matches: 4. CDR3 DNA: TGTGCCAGCAGTTACAGGACAGGGTGGAATGAGCAGTTCTTC. Its protein is CASSYRTGWNEQFF.